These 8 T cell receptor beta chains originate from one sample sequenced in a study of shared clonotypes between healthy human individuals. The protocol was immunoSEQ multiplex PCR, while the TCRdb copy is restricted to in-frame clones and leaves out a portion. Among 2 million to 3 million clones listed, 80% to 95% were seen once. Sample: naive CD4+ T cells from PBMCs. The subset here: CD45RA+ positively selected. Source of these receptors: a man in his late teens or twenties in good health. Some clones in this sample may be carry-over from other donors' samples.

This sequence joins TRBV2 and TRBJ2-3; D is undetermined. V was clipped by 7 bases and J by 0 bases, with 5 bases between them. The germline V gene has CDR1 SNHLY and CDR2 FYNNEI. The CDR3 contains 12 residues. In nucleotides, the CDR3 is TGTGCCAGCAACCCTAGCACAGATACGCAGTATTTT. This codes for CASNPSTDTQYF.

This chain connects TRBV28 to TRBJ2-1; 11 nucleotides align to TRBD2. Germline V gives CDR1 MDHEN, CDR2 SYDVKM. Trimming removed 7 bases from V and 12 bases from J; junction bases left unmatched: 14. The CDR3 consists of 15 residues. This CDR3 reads CASNPGLAAPARQFF. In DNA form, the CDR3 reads TGTGCCAGCAACCCGGGACTAGCGGCCCCCGCGCGGCAGTTCTTC. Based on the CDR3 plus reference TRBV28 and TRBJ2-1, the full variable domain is DVKVTQSSRYLVKRTGEKVFLECVQDMDHENMFWYRQDPGLGLRLIYFSYDVKMKEKGDIPEGYSVSREKKERFSLILESASTNQTSMYLCASNPGLAAPARQFFGPGTRLTVL.

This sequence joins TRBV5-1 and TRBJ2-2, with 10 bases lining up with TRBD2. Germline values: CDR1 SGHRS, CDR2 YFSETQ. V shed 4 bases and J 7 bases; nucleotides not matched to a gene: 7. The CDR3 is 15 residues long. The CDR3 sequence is CASSLLAGGVGELFF. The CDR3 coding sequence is TGCGCCAGCAGCCTATTAGCGGGAGGCGTCGGGGAGCTGTTTTTT.

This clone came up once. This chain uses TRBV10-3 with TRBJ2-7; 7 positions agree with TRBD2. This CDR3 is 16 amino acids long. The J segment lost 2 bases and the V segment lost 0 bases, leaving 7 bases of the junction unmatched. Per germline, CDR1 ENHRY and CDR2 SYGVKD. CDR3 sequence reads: CAISESGGIGAYEQYF. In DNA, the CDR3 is TGTGCCATCAGTGAGTCGGGGGGGATTGGTGCCTACGAGCAGTACTTC.

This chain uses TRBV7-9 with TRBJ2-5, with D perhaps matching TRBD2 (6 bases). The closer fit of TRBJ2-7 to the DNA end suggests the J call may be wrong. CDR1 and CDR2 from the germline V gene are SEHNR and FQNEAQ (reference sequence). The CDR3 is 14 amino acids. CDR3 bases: TGTGCCAGCAGCTCACTAGCTTCTGTCTACGAGCAGTACTTC. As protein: CASSSLASVYEQYF.

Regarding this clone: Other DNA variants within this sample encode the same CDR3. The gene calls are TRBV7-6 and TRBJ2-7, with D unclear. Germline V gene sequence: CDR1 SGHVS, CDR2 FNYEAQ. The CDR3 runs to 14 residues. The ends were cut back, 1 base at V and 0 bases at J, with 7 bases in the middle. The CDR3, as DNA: TGTGCCAGCAGCTTAGGGGATAGCTCCTACGAGCAGTACTTC. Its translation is CASSLGDSSYEQYF.

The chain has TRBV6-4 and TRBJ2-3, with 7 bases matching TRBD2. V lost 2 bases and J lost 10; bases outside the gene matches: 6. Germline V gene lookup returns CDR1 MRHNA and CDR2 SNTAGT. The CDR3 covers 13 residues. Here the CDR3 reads CASSDGTMGAQYF. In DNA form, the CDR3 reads TGTGCCAGCAGTGACGGGACTATGGGAGCGCAGTATTTT.

The CDR3, as DNA: TGTGCCAGCAGCTTCCGGGGCTCCAGAAAAGCTTTCTTT. Translating it yields CASSFRGSRKAFF. The V gene is TRBV11-1, the J gene TRBJ1-1; possibly TRBD1 for D (5 bases). V lost 3 bases to trimming and J lost 9 bases, with 14 bases between them. CDR3 length: 13 residues. Germline CDR1 and CDR2: SGHAT and FQDESV (reference sequence).